This TCR beta chain was observed in a study of shared clonotypes between healthy human individuals. Produced via immunoSEQ multiplex PCR; TCRdb's table is partial and in-frame only. The sample carries millions of clones, around 93% recorded once. Cells designated naive CD8 were CD45RO-negative and were positively selected for CCR7, with terminally differentiated effector memory CD45RA+ cells excluded. The CDR3 length is 15 residues. Germline CDR1 reads ENHRY; CDR2 reads SYGVKD. Trimming cost V 2 bases and J 5 bases, with 15 bases left between them. The source material was naive CD8+ T cells from PBMCs. This TCR was sampled from a man between 18 and 35 years old in good health. Some clones in this sample may be carry-over from other donors' samples. The J gene is TRBJ2-5, the V gene TRBV10-3; a weak D match, TRBD1 (6 bases). In DNA, the CDR3 is TGTGCCATCAGTGAGAGTCTCAGGGGCGGGGAGACCCAGTACTTC. It encodes CAISESLRGGETQYF.